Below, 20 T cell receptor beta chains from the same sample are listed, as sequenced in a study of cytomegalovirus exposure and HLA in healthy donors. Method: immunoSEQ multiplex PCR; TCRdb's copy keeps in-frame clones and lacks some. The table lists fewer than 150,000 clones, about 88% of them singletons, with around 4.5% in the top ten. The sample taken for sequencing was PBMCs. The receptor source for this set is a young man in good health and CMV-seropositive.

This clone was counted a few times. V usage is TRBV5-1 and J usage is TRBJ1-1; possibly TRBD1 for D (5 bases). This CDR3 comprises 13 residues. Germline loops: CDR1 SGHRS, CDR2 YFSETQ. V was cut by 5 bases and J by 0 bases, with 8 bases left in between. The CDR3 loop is CASRRQLNTEAFF. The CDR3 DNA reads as TGCGCCAGCAGGCGACAGTTGAACACTGAAGCTTTCTTT.

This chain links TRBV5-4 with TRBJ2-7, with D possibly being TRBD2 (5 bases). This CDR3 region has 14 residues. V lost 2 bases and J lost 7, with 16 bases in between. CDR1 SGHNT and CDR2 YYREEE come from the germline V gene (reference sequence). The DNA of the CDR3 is TGTGCCAGCAGCTTCGGGGTTGAGGTTAGGGAGCAGTACTTC. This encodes CASSFGVEVREQYF.

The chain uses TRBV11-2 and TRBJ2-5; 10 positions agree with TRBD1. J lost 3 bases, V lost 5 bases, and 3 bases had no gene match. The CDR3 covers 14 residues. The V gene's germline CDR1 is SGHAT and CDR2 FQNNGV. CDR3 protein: CASSIGQGEETQYF. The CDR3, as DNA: TGTGCCAGCAGCATCGGACAGGGGGAAGAGACCCAGTACTTC.

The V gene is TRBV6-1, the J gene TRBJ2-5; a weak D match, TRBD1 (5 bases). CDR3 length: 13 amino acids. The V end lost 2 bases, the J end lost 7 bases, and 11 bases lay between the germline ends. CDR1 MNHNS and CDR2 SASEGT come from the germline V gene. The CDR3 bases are TGTGCCAGCAGTGAATCCCAGGGTGGGACCCAGTACTTC. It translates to CASSESQGGTQYF.

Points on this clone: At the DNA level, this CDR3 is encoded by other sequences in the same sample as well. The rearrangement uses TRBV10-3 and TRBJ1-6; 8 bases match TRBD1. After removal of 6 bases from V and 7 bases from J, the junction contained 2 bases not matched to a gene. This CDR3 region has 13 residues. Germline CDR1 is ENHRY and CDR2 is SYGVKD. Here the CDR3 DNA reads TGTGCCATCAGAGGACAGGGCAATTCACCCCTCCACTTT. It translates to CAIRGQGNSPLHF.

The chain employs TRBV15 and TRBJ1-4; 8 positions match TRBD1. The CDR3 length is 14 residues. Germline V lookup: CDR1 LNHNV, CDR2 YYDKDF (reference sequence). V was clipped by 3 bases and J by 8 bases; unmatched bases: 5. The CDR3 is CATSRDREEEKLFF. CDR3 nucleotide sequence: TGTGCCACCAGCAGGGACAGGGAGGAGGAAAAACTGTTTTTT.

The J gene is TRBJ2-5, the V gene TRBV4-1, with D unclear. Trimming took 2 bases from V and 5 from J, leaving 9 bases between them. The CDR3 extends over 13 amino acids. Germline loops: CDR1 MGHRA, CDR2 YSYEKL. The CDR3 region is CASSQPGEETQYF. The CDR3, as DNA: TGCGCCAGCAGCCAACCTGGAGAGGAGACCCAGTACTTC.

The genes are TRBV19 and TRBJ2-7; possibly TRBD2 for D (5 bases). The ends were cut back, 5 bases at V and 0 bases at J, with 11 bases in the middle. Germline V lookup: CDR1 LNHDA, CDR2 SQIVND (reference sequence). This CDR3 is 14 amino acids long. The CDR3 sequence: CASSLTGNSYEQYF. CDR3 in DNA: TGTGCCAGTAGTCTTACCGGGAACTCCTACGAGCAGTACTTC.

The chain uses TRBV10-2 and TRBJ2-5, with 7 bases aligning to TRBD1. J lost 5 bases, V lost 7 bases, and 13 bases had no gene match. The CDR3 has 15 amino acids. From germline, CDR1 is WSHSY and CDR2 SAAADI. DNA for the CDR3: TGCGCCAGCACCCCCTACAGGGGCCAGGGGGAGACCCAGTACTTC. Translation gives CASTPYRGQGETQYF.

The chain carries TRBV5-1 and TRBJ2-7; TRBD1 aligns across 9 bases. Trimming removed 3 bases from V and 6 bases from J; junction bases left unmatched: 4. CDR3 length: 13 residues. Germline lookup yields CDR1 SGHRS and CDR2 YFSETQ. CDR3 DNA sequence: TGCGCCAGCAGCTGGACAGGGGTCGGCGAGCAGTACTTC. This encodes CASSWTGVGEQYF. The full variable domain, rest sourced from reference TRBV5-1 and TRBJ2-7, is KAGVTQTPRYLIKTRGQQVTLSCSPISGHRSVSWYQQTPGQGLQFLFEYFSETQRNKGNFPGRFSGRQFSNSRSEMNVSTLELGDSALYLCASSWTGVGEQYFGPGTRLTVT.

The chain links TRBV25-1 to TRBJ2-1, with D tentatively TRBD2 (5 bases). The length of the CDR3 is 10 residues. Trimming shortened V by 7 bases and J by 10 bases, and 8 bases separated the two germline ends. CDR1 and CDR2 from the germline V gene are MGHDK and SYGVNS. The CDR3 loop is CASMSSEQFF. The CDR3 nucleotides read TGTGCCAGCATGTCTAGCGAGCAGTTCTTC.

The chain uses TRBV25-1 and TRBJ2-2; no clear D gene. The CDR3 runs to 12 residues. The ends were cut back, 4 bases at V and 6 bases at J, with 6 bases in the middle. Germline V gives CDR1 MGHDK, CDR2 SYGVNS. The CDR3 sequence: CASSVAAGELFF. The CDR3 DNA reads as TGTGCCAGCAGTGTGGCGGCCGGGGAGCTGTTTTTT.

CDR3 sequence (DNA): TGCGCCAGCAGCCCCAGGGGGACCGTGAGCACAGATACGCAGTATTTT. Its protein product is CASSPRGTVSTDTQYF. The V call is TRBV5-1, the J call TRBJ2-3, with 7 bases fitting TRBD1. Trimming took 4 bases from V and 0 from J; bases not matched to a gene: 8. The CDR3 has 16 residues. Germline-derived CDR1 and CDR2 are SGHRS and YFSETQ.

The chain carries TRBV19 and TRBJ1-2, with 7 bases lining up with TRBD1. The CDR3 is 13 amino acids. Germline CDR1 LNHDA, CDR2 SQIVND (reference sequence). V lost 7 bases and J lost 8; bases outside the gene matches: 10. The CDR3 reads CASKVGGGGGYTF. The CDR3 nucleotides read TGTGCCAGTAAGGTAGGAGGGGGCGGCGGCTACACCTTC.

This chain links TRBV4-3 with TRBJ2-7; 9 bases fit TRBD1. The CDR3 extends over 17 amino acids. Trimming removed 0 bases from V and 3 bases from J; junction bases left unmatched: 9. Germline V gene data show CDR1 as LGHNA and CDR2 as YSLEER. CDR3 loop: CASSQDTQGQGGYEQYF. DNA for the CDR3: TGCGCCAGCAGCCAAGACACCCAGGGACAGGGTGGCTACGAGCAGTACTTC.

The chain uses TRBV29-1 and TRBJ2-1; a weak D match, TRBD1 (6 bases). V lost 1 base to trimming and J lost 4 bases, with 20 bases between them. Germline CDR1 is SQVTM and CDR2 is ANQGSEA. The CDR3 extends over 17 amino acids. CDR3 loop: CSVEGAQGGRGYNEQFF. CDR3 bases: TGCAGCGTTGAAGGCGCCCAAGGGGGTCGGGGTTACAATGAGCAGTTCTTC.

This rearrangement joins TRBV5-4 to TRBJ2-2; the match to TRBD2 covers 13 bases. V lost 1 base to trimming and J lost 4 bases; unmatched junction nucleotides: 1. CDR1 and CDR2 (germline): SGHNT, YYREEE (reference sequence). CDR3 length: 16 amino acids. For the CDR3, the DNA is TGTGCCAGCAGCTTGACTAGCGGGGGGGCCACCGGGGAGCTGTTTTTT. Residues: CASSLTSGGATGELFF.

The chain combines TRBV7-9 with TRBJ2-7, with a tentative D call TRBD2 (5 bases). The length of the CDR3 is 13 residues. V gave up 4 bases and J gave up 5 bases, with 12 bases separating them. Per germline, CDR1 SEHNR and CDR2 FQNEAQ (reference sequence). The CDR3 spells CASSSDMGDEQYF. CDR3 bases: TGTGCCAGCAGCTCTGACATGGGAGACGAGCAGTACTTC.

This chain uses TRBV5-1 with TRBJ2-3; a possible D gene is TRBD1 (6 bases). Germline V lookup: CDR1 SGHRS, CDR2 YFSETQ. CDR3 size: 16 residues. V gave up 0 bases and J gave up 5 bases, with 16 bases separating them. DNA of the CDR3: TGCGCCAGCAGCTTGGTCTCGGCAGGGGATCGAGATACGCAGTATTTT. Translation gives CASSLVSAGDRDTQYF.

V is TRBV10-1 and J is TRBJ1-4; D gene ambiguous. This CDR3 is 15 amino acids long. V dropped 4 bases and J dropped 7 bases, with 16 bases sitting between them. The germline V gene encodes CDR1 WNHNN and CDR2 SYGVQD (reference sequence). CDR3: CASSAGRPESEKLFF. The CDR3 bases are TGCGCCAGCAGTGCCGGGAGACCCGAAAGTGAAAAACTGTTTTTT.